The clone carrying this TCR beta chain appeared many times. The target antigen is unknown. Using unique molecular identifiers, the investigators prepared the TCRbeta library. MiXCR, run by TCRdb on the PCR reads, gives a single entry per CDR3 protein. The sample has about 190,000 distinct CDR3 sequences, around 10% seen once; the top ten hold over 10%. This sample is drawn from a study of T-cell reconstitution after alpha-beta-depleted transplantation in children. Points from the study as a whole: T-cell counts and diversity at one year following transplant were attributed mainly to newly produced T cells. TCRbeta diversity was high at day 60 in some patients (a result of surviving recipient T cells and thymic progenitors).

The TCR sequence derives from a boy between 2 and 10 years old with acute myeloid leukemia, due to receive a stem cell transplant. The sample here was PBMCs, taken before TCRalphabeta/CD19-depleted stem cell transplant.

CDR3 sequence reads: CASSPTGLGTEAFF. CDR3 nucleotide sequence: TGTGCCAGCAGTCCAACAGGGCTGGGCACTGAAGCTTTCTTT. V and J are TRBV27 and TRBJ1-1; a possible D gene is TRBD1 (6 bases). Trimming pared 5 bases from V and 4 bases from J, leaving 14 bases between. In germline, CDR1 is MNHEY, CDR2 SMNVEV (reference sequence). CDR3 size: 14 residues.